This is a list of T cell receptor beta chains from one sample in a study of identical twins. TCRdb re-analysed the 5' RACE reads in MiXCR, keeping a single row per CDR3 protein. The sample lists about 390,000 distinct CDR3 sequences; roughly 9% were seen once. The specimen sequenced was naive T cells sorted from blood. The receptors derive from a woman aged 50 to 60 in good health. The CDR3 runs from the conserved cysteine through the conserved F or W. Fields, in order: J gene, D gene, V gene, clone size, CDR3 protein, CDR3 DNA. The D gene is left open where the match is weak. Not all rows give a size; the values are once, few, many and, for expanded clones, a class.

TRBJ2-6,-,TRBV27,-,CASSFSWSGANVLTF,TGTGCCAGCAGTTTTTCGTGGTCTGGGGCCAACGTCCTGACTTTC
TRBJ2-2,TRBD2,TRBV5-1,few,CASSFLAGNTGELFF,TGCGCCAGCAGCTTTCTAGCGGGAAACACCGGGGAGCTCTTTTTT
TRBJ2-1,TRBD2,TRBV7-2,-,CASSFGGAGAYNEQFF,TGTGCCAGCAGCTTTGGCGGAGCGGGAGCCTACAATGAGCAGTTCTTC
TRBJ2-5,-,TRBV4-2,-,CASSQDLTGNADQYF,TGTGCCAGCAGCCAAGATCTCACAGGGAATGCGGACCAGTACTTC
TRBJ2-3,-,TRBV19,many,CASSKTDTQYF,TGTGCCAGTAGTAAGACAGATACGCAGTATTTT
TRBJ2-2,-,TRBV9,many,CASSVGTASTGELFF,TGTGCCAGCAGCGTAGGGACAGCCTCTACCGGGGAGCTGTTTTTT
TRBJ2-3,-,TRBV5-1,few,CASSLASAGRTDTQYF,TGCGCCAGCAGCTTGGCCTCGGCAGGGAGGACAGATACGCAGTATTTT
TRBJ2-2,TRBD2,TRBV29-1,-,CSVLLAGDMNTGELFF,TGCAGCGTTTTACTAGCGGGAGACATGAACACCGGGGAGCTGTTTTTT
TRBJ2-3,TRBD2,TRBV12-3/TRBV12-4,-,CASSPRTSTGTDTQYF,TGTGCCAGCAGTCCACGGACTAGTACTGGCACAGATACGCAGTATTTT
TRBJ1-4,-,TRBV5-1,many,CASSPTGNNEKLFF,TGCGCCAGCAGCCCTACAGGGAATAATGAAAAACTGTTTTTT
TRBJ2-4,-,TRBV29-1,-,CSARQAGNIQYF,TGCAGCGCCCGACAGGCGGGGAACATTCAGTACTTC
TRBJ2-5,-,TRBV7-9,-,CASSLRGAEGETQYF,TGTGCCAGCAGCTTACGCGGAGCGGAGGGAGAGACCCAGTACTTC
TRBJ2-3,-,TRBV10-3,-,CAISEWAAGSDTQYF,TGTGCCATCAGTGAGTGGGCGGCGGGATCAGATACGCAGTATTTT
TRBJ2-3,-,TRBV27,-,CASSLFVRGTDTQYF,TGTGCCAGCAGTTTATTTGTTCGGGGCACAGATACGCAGTATTTT
TRBJ1-5,-,TRBV20-1,few,CSARIGTDSNQPQHF,TGCAGTGCTAGAATCGGGACGGATAGCAATCAGCCCCAGCATTTT
TRBJ2-2,-,TRBV5-5,many,CASSWGSGGELFF,TGTGCCAGCAGCTGGGGATCGGGCGGGGAGCTGTTTTTT
TRBJ2-1,-,TRBV11-2,few,CASKIPGSYNEQFF,TGTGCCAGCAAAATACCGGGGTCATACAATGAGCAGTTCTTC
TRBJ2-1,-,TRBV18,many,CASSPENSGGPYNEQFF,TGTGCCAGCTCACCAGAAAATTCCGGGGGTCCGTACAATGAGCAGTTCTTC
TRBJ1-5,TRBD1,TRBV10-3,few,CAIGAGGEPQHF,TGTGCCATCGGGGCAGGGGGAGAGCCCCAGCATTTT
TRBJ2-2,TRBD1,TRBV6-6,many,CASRVGQGARGELFF,TGTGCCAGCAGAGTCGGACAGGGGGCTAGAGGGGAGCTGTTTTTT
TRBJ2-3,-,TRBV13,many,CASRLIGGSTDTQYF,TGTGCCAGCAGATTGATTGGCGGGAGCACAGATACGCAGTATTTT
TRBJ1-1,TRBD1,TRBV15,few,CATSRAGTGILEAFF,TGTGCCACCAGCAGGGCCGGGACAGGAATTTTAGAAGCTTTCTTT
TRBJ2-2,TRBD2,TRBV20-1,many,CSAQTLAGGRAGELFF,TGCAGTGCCCAGACCCTAGCGGGAGGTCGGGCCGGGGAGCTGTTTTTT
TRBJ2-1,-,TRBV4-1,few,CASSQPAVYNEQFF,TGCGCCAGCAGCCAACCAGCAGTATACAATGAGCAGTTCTTC
TRBJ2-1,-,TRBV11-2,many,CASSFFSGSYNEQFF,TGTGCCAGCAGCTTCTTTAGCGGCTCCTACAATGAGCAGTTCTTC
TRBJ2-1,-,TRBV4-1,few,CASSYTPNEQFF,TGCGCCAGCAGCTACACTCCAAATGAGCAGTTCTTC
TRBJ2-5,TRBD2,TRBV29-1,-,CSVEPSGSGETQYF,TGCAGCGTTGAACCCAGCGGGAGTGGTGAGACCCAGTACTTC
TRBJ1-1,-,TRBV6-4,few,CASSDGRRNTEAFF,TGTGCCAGCAGTGACGGCCGGAGGAACACTGAAGCTTTCTTT